This T cell receptor (beta chain) appears in the sequencing data of a study of PD-1 blockade in classical Hodgkin lymphoma. Notes on the study in general: Baseline diversity was lower in partial responders and progressors than complete responders. Significant TCR diversity gains by C4D1 occurred in CD4+ but not CD8+ cells. Before treatment, TCR diversity in newly diagnosed patients was reportedly lower than in healthy donors. Why repertoires differed is undefined; disease activity or prior therapy possibly contributed.

With respect to this clone: The antigen is undetermined.

Time point meaning: cycle 4 day 1 (C4D1), after 5 to 7 weeks of nivolumab. Every patient had relapsed following autologous stem cell transplantation, and cohorts differed in brentuximab vedotin exposure. TCRdb keeps only in-frame clones here, not all; method: immunoSEQ multiplex PCR. The table lists about 8,500 clones, about 83% of them singletons, with nearly 35% in the top ten. The sequence derives from a human donor with classical Hodgkin lymphoma. The input for sequencing was peripheral blood mononuclear cells (PBMCs), taken before the fourth cycle of nivolumab.

CDR3 amino acids: CASSGELGEQYF. CDR3 coding DNA: TGTGCCAGCAGCGGTGAGCTGGGAGAGCAGTACTTC. The chain carries TRBV9 and TRBJ2-7; D is unclear. CDR3 length: 12 amino acids. V lost 3 bases to trimming and J lost 7 bases, with 11 bases between them. CDR1 SGDLS and CDR2 YYNGEE come from the germline V gene.